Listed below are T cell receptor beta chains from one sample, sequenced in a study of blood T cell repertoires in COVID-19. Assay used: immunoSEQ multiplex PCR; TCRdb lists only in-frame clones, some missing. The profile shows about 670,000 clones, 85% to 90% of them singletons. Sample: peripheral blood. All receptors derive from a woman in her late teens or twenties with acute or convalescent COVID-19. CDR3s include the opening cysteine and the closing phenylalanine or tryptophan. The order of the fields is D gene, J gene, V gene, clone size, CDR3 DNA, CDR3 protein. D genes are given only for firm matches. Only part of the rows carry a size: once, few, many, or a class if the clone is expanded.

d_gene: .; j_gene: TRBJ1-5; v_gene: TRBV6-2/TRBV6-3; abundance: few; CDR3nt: TGTGCCAGCAGCCACGGTACAGAAGGGAGGCCCCAGCATTTT; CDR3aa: CASSHGTEGRPQHF
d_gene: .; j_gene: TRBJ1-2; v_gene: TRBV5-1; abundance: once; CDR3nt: TGCGCCAGCAGCTTGGTGGCAGGGCCCTATGGCTACACCTTC; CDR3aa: CASSLVAGPYGYTF
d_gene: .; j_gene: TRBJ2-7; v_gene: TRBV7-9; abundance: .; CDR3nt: TGTGCCAGCAGCTTATATTTCGCCTGGAGCTTC; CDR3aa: CASSLYFAWSF
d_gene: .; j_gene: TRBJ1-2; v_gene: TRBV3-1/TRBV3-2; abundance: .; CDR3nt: TGTGCCAGCAGCCAAGGGGAAGCCTTGACGGGGAGCTACACCTTC; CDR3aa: CASSQGEALTGSYTF
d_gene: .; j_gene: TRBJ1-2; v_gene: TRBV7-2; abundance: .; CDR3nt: TGTGCCAGCAGCTTAGGGGGAGGGTCAGTTCGAGGCTACACCTTC; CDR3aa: CASSLGGGSVRGYTF
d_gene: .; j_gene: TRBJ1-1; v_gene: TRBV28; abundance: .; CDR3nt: TGTGCCAGCAGTTTTGGAAGGAGTAGCACTGAAGCTTTCTTT; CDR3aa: CASSFGRSSTEAFF
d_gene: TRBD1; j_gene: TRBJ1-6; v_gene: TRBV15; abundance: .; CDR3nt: TGTGCCACCAGCGCGGACAGGTCGGCCTCTAATTCACCCCTCCACTTT; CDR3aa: CATSADRSASNSPLHF
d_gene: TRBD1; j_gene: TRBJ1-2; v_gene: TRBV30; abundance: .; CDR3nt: TGTGCCTGGAGTGGAGGGGGCGGCTATGGCTACACCTTC; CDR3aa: CAWSGGGGYGYTF
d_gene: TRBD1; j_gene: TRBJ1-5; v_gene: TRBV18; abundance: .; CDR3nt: TGTGCCAGCTCACGCCGGGACAGGGGTAATCAGCCCCAGCATTTT; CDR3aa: CASSRRDRGNQPQHF
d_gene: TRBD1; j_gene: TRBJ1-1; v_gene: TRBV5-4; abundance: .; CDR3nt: TGTGCCAGCAGAGGGGGCGGGAACACTGAAGCTTTCTTT; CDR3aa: CASRGGGNTEAFF
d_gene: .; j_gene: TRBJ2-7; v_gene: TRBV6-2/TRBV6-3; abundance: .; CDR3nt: TGTGCCAGCAGTTACTCGGGGGGTGTGAGGAACGAGCAGTACTTC; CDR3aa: CASSYSGGVRNEQYF
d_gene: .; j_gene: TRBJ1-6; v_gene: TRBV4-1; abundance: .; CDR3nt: TGCGCCAGCAGCCAAGATCACAAGGGGTGGTTTTCACCCCTCCACTTT; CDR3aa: CASSQDHKGWFSPLHF
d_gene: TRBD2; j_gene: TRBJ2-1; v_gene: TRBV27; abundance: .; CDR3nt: TGTGCCAGCAGTCTCTCCAGCGGGAGCTCCTACAATGAGCAGTTCTTC; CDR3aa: CASSLSSGSSYNEQFF
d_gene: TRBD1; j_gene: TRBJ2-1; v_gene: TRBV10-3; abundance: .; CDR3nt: TGTGCCATCAGCGACAGGGGCCCCACCCAGTTCTTC; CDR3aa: CAISDRGPTQFF
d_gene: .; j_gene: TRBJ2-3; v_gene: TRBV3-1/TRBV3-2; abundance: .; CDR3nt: TGTGCCAGCAGCCTAGGGGCCGGCGGGACTTTGGGGACTACGCAGTATTTT; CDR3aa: CASSLGAGGTLGTTQYF
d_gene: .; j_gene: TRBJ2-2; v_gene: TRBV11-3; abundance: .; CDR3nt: TGTGCCAGCAGCTTAAGTGGGGGCATCACCGGGGAGCTGTTTTTT; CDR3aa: CASSLSGGITGELFF
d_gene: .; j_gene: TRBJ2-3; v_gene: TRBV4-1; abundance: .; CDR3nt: TGCGCCAGCAGCCAAGAGTTCCGGGGGTTTGATACGCAGTATTTT; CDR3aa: CASSQEFRGFDTQYF
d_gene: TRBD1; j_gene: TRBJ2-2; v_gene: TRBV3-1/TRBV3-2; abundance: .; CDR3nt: TGTGCCAGCAGCCACGGACAGGGGAAGCTGTTTTTT; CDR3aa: CASSHGQGKLFF
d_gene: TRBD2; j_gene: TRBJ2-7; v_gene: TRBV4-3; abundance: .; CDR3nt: TGCGCCAGCAGCCAAGGGCCAGCGGGGCCCTACGAGCAGTACTTC; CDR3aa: CASSQGPAGPYEQYF
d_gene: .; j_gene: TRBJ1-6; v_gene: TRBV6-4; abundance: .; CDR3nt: TGTGCCAGCAGTGACTCTTCTATTCGGGATAATTCACCCCTCCACTTT; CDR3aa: CASSDSSIRDNSPLHF
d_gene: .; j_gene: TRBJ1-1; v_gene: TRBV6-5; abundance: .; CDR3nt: TGTGCCAGCAGTTGGACAGACTCGAACACTGAAGCTTTCTTT; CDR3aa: CASSWTDSNTEAFF
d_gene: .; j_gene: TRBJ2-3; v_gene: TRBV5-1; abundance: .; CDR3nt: TGCGCCAGCAGCTTGGGTCAGGGTTTGGATACGCAGTATTTT; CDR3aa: CASSLGQGLDTQYF
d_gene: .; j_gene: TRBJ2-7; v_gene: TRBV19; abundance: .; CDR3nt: TGTGCCAGTAGTATGAGGGGGTCCCAATCCTACGAGCAGTACTTC; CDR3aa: CASSMRGSQSYEQYF
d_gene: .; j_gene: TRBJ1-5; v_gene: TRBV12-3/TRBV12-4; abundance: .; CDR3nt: TGTGCCACAGGGCCGATGGGTCCGCCCCAGCATTTT; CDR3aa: CATGPMGPPQHF
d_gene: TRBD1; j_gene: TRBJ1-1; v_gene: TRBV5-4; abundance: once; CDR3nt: TGTGCCAGCAGCTTGGTTGGGACAGGGCAGAACACTGAAGCTTTCTTT; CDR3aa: CASSLVGTGQNTEAFF
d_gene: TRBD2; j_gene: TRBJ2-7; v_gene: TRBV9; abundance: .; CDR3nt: TGTGCCAGCAGCGTAGGGGGACTAGCAGTGTCCTACGAGCAGTACTTC; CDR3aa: CASSVGGLAVSYEQYF
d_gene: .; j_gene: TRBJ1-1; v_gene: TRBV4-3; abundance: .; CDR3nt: TGCGCCAGCAGAGCCAAGATGTGGGCAGGGTTGCCCACTGAAGCTTTCTTT; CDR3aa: CASRAKMWAGLPTEAFF
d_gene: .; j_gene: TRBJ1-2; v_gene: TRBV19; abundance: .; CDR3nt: TGTGCCAGTAGTGCGAGTAGGGGGATCCTCTATGGCTACACCTTC; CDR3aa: CASSASRGILYGYTF